This T cell receptor beta chain was captured in a study of blood T cell repertoires in COVID-19. Study-wide background: Collection of acute and convalescent COVID-19 samples took place in the United States, Italy and Spain. Sample material is recorded as cDNA or gDNA derived from T cells, B-cell-depleted T cells, or PBMCs.

Germline CDR1 LGHDT, CDR2 YNNKEL (reference sequence). V dropped 1 base and J dropped 4; count of bases not matched to a gene: 6. The CDR3 runs 15 residues. The table came from immunoSEQ multiplex PCR; TCRdb's copy has only in-frame clones and leaves some out. The sample yields about 430,000 clones, 70% to 90% seen once. Individuals drawn from 24 US areas were about 18 to 95 years old. Participants had their cohort set by participant-reported clinical history. The clonotype originates from a woman between 18 and 29 years old who had been exposed to COVID-19. Sequencing used PBMCs or T cells enriched from blood (not recorded which). This sequence joins TRBV3-1 (or the pseudogene TRBV3-2) and TRBJ1-2; 7 nucleotides agree with TRBD1. The CDR3 bases are TGTGCCAGCAGCCAAGCCGACAGGGCCTCCTATGGCTACACCTTC. It specifies CASSQADRASYGYTF.